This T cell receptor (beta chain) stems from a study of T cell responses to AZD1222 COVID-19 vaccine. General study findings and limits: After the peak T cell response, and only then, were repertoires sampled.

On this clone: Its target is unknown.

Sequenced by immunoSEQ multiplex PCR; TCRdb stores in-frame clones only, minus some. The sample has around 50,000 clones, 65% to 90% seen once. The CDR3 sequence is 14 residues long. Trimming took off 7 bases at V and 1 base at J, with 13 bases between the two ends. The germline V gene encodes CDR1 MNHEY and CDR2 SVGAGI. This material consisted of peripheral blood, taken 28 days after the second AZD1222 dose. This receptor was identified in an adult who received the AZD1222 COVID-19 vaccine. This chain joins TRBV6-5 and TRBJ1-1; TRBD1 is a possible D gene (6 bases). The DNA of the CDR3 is TGTGCCAGCAACCTACTCAGGGGGAACACTGAAGCTTTCTTT. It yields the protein CASNLLRGNTEAFF.